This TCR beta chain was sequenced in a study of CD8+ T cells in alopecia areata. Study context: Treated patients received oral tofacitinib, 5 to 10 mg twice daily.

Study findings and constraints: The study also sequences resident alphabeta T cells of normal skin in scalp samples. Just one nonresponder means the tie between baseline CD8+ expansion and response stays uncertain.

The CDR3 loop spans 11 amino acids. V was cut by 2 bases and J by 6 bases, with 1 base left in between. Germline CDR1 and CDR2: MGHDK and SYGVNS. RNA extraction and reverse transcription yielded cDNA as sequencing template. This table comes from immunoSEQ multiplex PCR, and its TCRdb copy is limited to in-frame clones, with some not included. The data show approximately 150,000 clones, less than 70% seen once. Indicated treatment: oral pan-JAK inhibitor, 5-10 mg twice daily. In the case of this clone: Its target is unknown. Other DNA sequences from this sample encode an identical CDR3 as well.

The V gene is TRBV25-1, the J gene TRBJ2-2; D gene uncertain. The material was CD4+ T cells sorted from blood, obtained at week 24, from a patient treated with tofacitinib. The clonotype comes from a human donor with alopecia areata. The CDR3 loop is CASSEAGELFF. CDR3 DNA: TGTGCCAGCAGTGAAGCCGGGGAGCTGTTTTTT.